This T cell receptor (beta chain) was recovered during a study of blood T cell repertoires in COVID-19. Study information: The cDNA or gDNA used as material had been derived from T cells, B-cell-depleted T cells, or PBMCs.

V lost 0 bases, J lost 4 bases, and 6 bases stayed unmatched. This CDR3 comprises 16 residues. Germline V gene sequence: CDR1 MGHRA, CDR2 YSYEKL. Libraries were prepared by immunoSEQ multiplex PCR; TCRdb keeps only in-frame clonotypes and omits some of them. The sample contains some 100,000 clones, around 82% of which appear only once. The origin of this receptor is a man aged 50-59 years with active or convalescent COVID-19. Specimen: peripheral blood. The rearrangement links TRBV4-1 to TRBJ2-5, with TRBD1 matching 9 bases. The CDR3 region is CASSQEGQGRGETQYF. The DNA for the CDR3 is TGCGCCAGCAGCCAAGAGGGACAGGGTAGGGGAGAGACCCAGTACTTC.